A single sample is the source of the 12 T cell receptor beta chains below, sequenced in a study of T-cell memory formation after mild COVID-19. TCRdb re-called the 5' RACE reads with MiXCR, one entry per CDR3 protein. The table records 400,000 or so distinct CDR3 sequences, under 25% of them present only once. The sequenced sample consisted of PBMCs or a T cell subset sorted from them (not recorded which). The receptors come from an adult woman who had mild COVID-19 (a few samples of this study predate the infection). Cell type and time point are not known.

This clonotype was seen at least ten times. The chain carries TRBV20-1 and TRBJ1-1, with D unclear. Trimming took 1 base from V and 1 from J, leaving 7 bases between them. CDR3 size: 13 residues. In germline, CDR1 is DFQATT, CDR2 SNEGSKA (reference sequence). The CDR3 sequence is CSARGVTNTEAFF. Written as DNA, the CDR3 is TGCAGTGCTAGAGGGGTGACGAACACTGAAGCTTTCTTT.

The genes are TRBV5-6 and TRBJ2-2; D ambiguous. The V end was cut by 2 bases, the J end by 0 bases, with 5 bases between. The CDR3 loop spans 14 amino acids. The V gene's germline CDR1 is SGHDT and CDR2 YYEEEE. This CDR3 is CASSFIANTGELFF. CDR3 in DNA: TGTGCCAGCAGCTTCATAGCGAACACCGGGGAGCTGTTTTTT.

CDR3 sequence (DNA): TGTGCCAGCAGCTTGGGGAACAGGAGGGAGACCCAGTACTTC. Its protein is CASSLGNRRETQYF. This chain joins TRBV7-6 and TRBJ2-5, with D perhaps matching TRBD1 or TRBD2 (5 bases each). Trimming left V 3 bases short and J 5 bases short, with 13 bases between. The CDR3 totals 14 residues. Looked up from germline, CDR1 is SGHVS and CDR2 is FNYEAQ.

The V call is TRBV5-5, the J call TRBJ2-1; 8 bases agree with TRBD1. The length of the CDR3 is 14 residues. Germline lookup yields CDR1 SGHKS and CDR2 YYEKEE (reference sequence). Trimming cost V 6 bases and J 7 bases; bases outside gene matches: 9. In nucleotides, the CDR3 is TGTGCCAGCACCCGGGGCAGGGGGCAGAATGAGCAGTTCTTC. It translates to CASTRGRGQNEQFF.

This chain links TRBV29-1 with TRBJ2-5, with 12 positions matching TRBD1. CDR3 length equals 14 residues. V lost 3 bases, J lost 4 bases, and 3 bases stayed unmatched. Germline CDR1 reads SQVTM; CDR2 reads ANQGSEA. In nucleotides, the CDR3 is TGCAGCGTTGACGGGACAGGGGGCAGAGAGACCCAGTACTTC. Protein sequence: CSVDGTGGRETQYF.

This clonotype was counted a few times. V and J are TRBV20-1 and TRBJ2-2, with TRBD2 matching over 11 bases. Germline CDR1 and CDR2: DFQATT and SNEGSKA (reference sequence). The CDR3 extends over 15 amino acids. V lost 3 bases, J lost 3 bases, and 3 bases stayed unmatched. The CDR3 DNA reads as TGCAGTGCTAGGCTAGCGGGGGGATACACCGGGGAGCTGTTTTTT. Residues: CSARLAGGYTGELFF.

The CDR3 loop reads CASSIILTEAFF. DNA of the CDR3: TGTGCCAGCAGTATAATACTCACTGAAGCTTTCTTT. The rearrangement links TRBV12-3 or TRBV12-4 to TRBJ1-1; no clear D gene. The CDR3 has 12 amino acids. V gave up 5 bases and J gave up 4 bases, with 8 bases separating them.

The J gene is TRBJ2-5, the V gene TRBV5-1; tentatively, D is TRBD1 (6 bases). Germline CDR1 SGHRS, CDR2 YFSETQ. This CDR3 is built from 14 residues. Trimming removed 8 bases from V and 1 base from J, with 15 bases in between. The CDR3 DNA follows: TGCGCCAGTAGGGAACGGGACACCCAAGAGACCCAGTACTTC. Residues: CASRERDTQETQYF.

The gene calls are TRBV30 and TRBJ2-7; D perhaps matches TRBD2 (6 bases). Germline V gives CDR1 GTSNPN, CDR2 SVGIG (reference sequence). The V end lost 0 bases, the J end lost 3 bases, and 12 bases lay between the germline ends. This CDR3 comprises 14 residues. CDR3 protein: CAWSVPGLIYEQYF. For the CDR3, the DNA is TGTGCCTGGAGTGTGCCGGGACTGATCTACGAGCAGTACTTC.

This clonotype was seen only a few times. The CDR3 nucleotides are TGCGCCAGCGGCCAGGGGGGAGGCACCAATGAGCAGTTCTTC. Translating it yields CASGQGGGTNEQFF. This chain joins TRBV5-1 and TRBJ2-1; TRBD1 might be the D (7 bases). Per the germline V gene, CDR1 is SGHRS and CDR2 is YFSETQ. The germline V and J ends were trimmed by 7 bases and 6 bases, with 17 bases remaining between them. The CDR3 is 14 amino acids.

This clonotype was observed a few times. In DNA, the CDR3 is TGTGCCAGCGTCTCGCGTAGCGGGGGGCAAGAGACCCAGTACTTC. It yields the protein CASVSRSGGQETQYF. The genes are TRBV27 and TRBJ2-5; TRBD2 agrees at 10 bases. The junction had 8 bases not matched to a gene; V was cut back by 8 bases and J by 2 bases. This CDR3 spans 15 amino acids. CDR1 MNHEY and CDR2 SMNVEV come from the germline V gene (reference sequence).

The rearrangement uses TRBV7-9 and TRBJ2-3, with a weak D call TRBD2 (5 bases). CDR3 size: 15 residues. Germline V gene lookup returns CDR1 SEHNR and CDR2 FQNEAQ (reference sequence). Trimming stripped 3 bases from V and 1 base from J, with 11 bases between. The CDR3 coding sequence is TGTGCCAGCAGCTTTCGGAGCGGAGGCACAGATACGCAGTATTTT. Its protein product is CASSFRSGGTDTQYF.